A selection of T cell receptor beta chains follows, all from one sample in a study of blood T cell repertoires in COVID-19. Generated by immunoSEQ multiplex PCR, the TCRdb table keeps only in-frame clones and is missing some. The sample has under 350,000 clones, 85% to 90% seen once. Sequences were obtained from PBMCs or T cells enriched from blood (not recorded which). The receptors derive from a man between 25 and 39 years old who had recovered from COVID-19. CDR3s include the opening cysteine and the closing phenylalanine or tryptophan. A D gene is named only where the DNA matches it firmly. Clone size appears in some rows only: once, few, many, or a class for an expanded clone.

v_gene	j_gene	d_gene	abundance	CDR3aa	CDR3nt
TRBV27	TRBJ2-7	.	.	CASSPVGGPASFYEQYF	TGTGCCAGCAGTCCGGTCGGGGGACCTGCCTCCTTCTACGAGCAGTACTTC
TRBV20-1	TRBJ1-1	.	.	CSASRGRGNTEAFF	TGCAGTGCTAGTCGCGGCAGGGGGAACACTGAAGCTTTCTTT
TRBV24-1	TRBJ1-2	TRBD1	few	CATKRTGAYGYTF	TGTGCCACCAAGCGGACAGGGGCCTATGGCTACACCTTC
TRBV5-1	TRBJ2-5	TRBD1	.	CASSLDPGQGSETQYF	TGCGCCAGCAGCCTCGACCCGGGACAGGGGTCAGAGACCCAGTACTTC
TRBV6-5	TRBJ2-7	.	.	CASSYDRFGGNEQYF	TGTGCCAGCAGTTACGATCGTTTTGGAGGGAACGAGCAGTACTTC
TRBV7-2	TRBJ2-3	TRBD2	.	CASSFAGGPDTQYF	TGTGCCAGCAGCTTCGCGGGAGGGCCAGATACGCAGTATTTT
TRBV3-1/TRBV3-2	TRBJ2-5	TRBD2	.	CASSQWPEGLAGGPPRETQYF	TGTGCCAGCAGCCAATGGCCGGAGGGACTAGCGGGGGGGCCTCCCAGAGAGACCCAGTACTTC
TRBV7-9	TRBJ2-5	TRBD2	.	CASKEGRSRTSGSRETQYF	TGTGCCAGCAAAGAGGGACGCTCAAGGACTAGCGGGAGTCGAGAGACCCAGTACTTC
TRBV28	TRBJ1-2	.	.	CASSATGMDDYGYTF	TGTGCCAGCAGCGCAACAGGGATGGACGACTATGGCTACACCTTC
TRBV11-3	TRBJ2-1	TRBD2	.	CASSLLGGGLAGVNEQFF	TGTGCCAGCAGCTTACTGGGGGGGGGCCTAGCGGGAGTAAATGAGCAGTTCTTC
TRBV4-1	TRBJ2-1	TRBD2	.	CASSQERAGSYNEQFF	TGCGCCAGCAGCCAAGAGCGAGCGGGGTCCTACAATGAGCAGTTCTTC
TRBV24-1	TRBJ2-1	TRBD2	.	CATSDFKAGGIKFF	TGTGCCACCAGTGATTTCAAAGCGGGGGGGATAAAGTTCTTC
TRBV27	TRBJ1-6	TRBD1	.	CASGYRGSLGALHF	TGTGCCAGCGGCTACAGGGGCAGCCTGGGGGCCCTCCACTTT
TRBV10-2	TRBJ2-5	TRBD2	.	CASSWESSGRAEETQYF	TGCGCCAGCAGTTGGGAATCCAGCGGGAGGGCCGAAGAGACCCAGTACTTC
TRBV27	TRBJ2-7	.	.	CASRPTTASSYEQYF	TGTGCCAGCAGACCTACGACTGCCTCCTCCTACGAGCAGTACTTC